This TCR beta chain was found in a study of cytomegalovirus exposure and HLA in healthy donors. Study-wide points: From TCR beta sequences, most subjects' HLA-A and HLA-B alleles were reportedly predicted accurately.

Of note for this clone: Its antigen remains unidentified.

Researchers ran the PCR with 60 Vbeta and 13 Jbeta primers. Clones were read by immunoSEQ multiplex PCR, and TCRdb kept only the in-frame ones, dropping some. The profile shows around 99,000 clones, under 80% of them singletons. The sample comprised PBMCs. The clonotype was recovered from a man aged 50 to 59 in good health and CMV-seropositive.

The CDR3 region has the DNA TGCGCCAGCAGCCAAGGACAGGTTCAGTTTGGCTACACCTTC. It specifies CASSQGQVQFGYTF. V gene TRBV4-1 combines with J gene TRBJ1-2; D is perhaps TRBD1 (6 bases). In germline, CDR1 is MGHRA, CDR2 YSYEKL. V lost 1 base and J lost 7, with 13 bases in between. There are 14 residues in the CDR3.